These T cell receptor beta chains were read from a single sample in a study of T cells after yellow fever vaccination. TCRdb itself ran the 5' RACE reads through MiXCR, one entry per CDR3 protein. The repertoire consists of under 550,000 distinct CDR3 sequences, with 20% to 25% occurring once and the leading ten covering about 16%. The input for sequencing was PBMCs, taken around 3 weeks after the first yellow fever vaccination. These receptor sequences come from a man between 18 and 29 years old who received the YFV17D yellow fever vaccine. Both conserved end residues are part of each CDR3. D genes are given only for firm matches. The size of a clone is reported for some rows only, either as once, few or many, or as a class for expanded clones.

d_call	v_call	clone_size	j_call	cdr3_aa	cdr3_nt
TRBD1	TRBV7-2	many	TRBJ2-1	CASSSTGTGVNEQFF	TGTGCCAGCAGCTCCACCGGGACAGGGGTCAATGAGCAGTTCTTC
.	TRBV4-1	.	TRBJ1-1	CASSLAGESTEAFF	TGCGCCAGCAGCCTCGCGGGCGAATCCACTGAAGCTTTCTTT
.	TRBV12-3/TRBV12-4	few	TRBJ2-2	CASSRGRPGELFF	TGTGCCAGCAGCCGAGGACGACCCGGGGAGCTGTTTTTT
.	TRBV10-1	few	TRBJ2-7	CASSDGGSSYEQYF	TGCGCCAGCAGTGATGGGGGAAGCTCCTACGAGCAGTACTTC
.	TRBV20-1	many	TRBJ2-1	CSAPSRGGLSEQFF	TGCAGTGCCCCGAGCAGGGGGGGCCTCAGTGAGCAGTTCTTC
.	TRBV7-6	.	TRBJ2-2	CASSLERRTGELFF	TGTGCCAGCAGCTTAGAACGGCGAACCGGGGAGCTGTTTTTT
.	TRBV29-1	few	TRBJ1-5	CSVELGDNQPQHF	TGCAGCGTTGAACTGGGGGACAATCAGCCCCAGCATTTT
.	TRBV19	few	TRBJ2-1	CASSDLALGQFF	TGTGCCAGTAGTGACCTAGCTTTGGGGCAGTTCTTC
TRBD1	TRBV28	.	TRBJ2-5	CASSTRTGLEETQYF	TGTGCCAGCAGTACCCGGACAGGGCTTGAGGAGACCCAGTACTTC
.	TRBV7-6	few	TRBJ2-1	CASSLGRLGTYNEQFF	TGTGCCAGCAGCTTAGGGCGGCTGGGGACCTACAATGAGCAGTTCTTC
.	TRBV6-2/TRBV6-3	.	TRBJ1-1	CASRQGGGAFF	TGTGCCAGCAGGCAGGGAGGGGGAGCTTTCTTT
TRBD1	TRBV20-1	.	TRBJ2-7	CSARGQSEQYF	TGCAGTGCACGGGGACAGTCCGAGCAGTACTTC
.	TRBV4-3	.	TRBJ1-6	CASSQGEASSYNSPLHF	TGCGCCAGCAGCCAAGGGGAAGCAAGCTCCTATAATTCACCCCTCCACTTT
.	TRBV19	.	TRBJ1-1	CASSIWARSEAFF	TGTGCCAGTAGTATATGGGCACGGAGTGAAGCTTTCTTT
.	TRBV6-2/TRBV6-3	few	TRBJ1-1	CASSYRAGALNTEAFF	TGTGCCAGCAGTTACAGGGCAGGAGCCTTGAACACTGAAGCTTTCTTT
.	TRBV5-6	.	TRBJ2-7	CASSPRHIYEQYF	TGTGCCAGCAGCCCCCGGCACATCTACGAGCAGTACTTC
.	TRBV6-5	few	TRBJ2-5	CASSYSPDGETQYF	TGTGCCAGCAGTTACTCGCCGGACGGGGAGACCCAGTACTTC
TRBD2	TRBV10-3	.	TRBJ2-7	CAISPGGDEQYF	TGTGCCATCAGCCCTGGGGGGGACGAGCAGTACTTC
.	TRBV29-1	.	TRBJ2-1	CSVEPGGDGNEQFF	TGCAGCGTTGAACCGGGGGGCGACGGTAATGAGCAGTTCTTC
TRBD1	TRBV9	.	TRBJ2-6	CASSVGFAGGSSGANVLTF	TGTGCCAGCAGCGTAGGGTTCGCAGGGGGAAGTTCTGGGGCCAACGTCCTGACTTTC
.	TRBV5-1	few	TRBJ2-7	CASSWSVRNEQYF	TGCGCCAGCAGCTGGTCGGTTCGGAACGAGCAGTACTTC
.	TRBV7-2	few	TRBJ2-1	CASSLWPSNEQFF	TGTGCCAGCAGCTTGTGGCCGTCGAATGAGCAGTTCTTC
TRBD2	TRBV7-2	many	TRBJ2-5	CASSRMLLTGGGETQYF	TGTGCCAGCAGCCGGATGTTGTTGACGGGGGGAGGGGAGACCCAGTACTTC
.	TRBV7-9	.	TRBJ2-4	CASSLAPLAKNIQYF	TGTGCCAGCAGCTTAGCCCCCCTAGCCAAAAACATTCAGTACTTC
.	TRBV28	.	TRBJ2-3	CASSRLRQLGTDTQYF	TGTGCCAGCAGCCGCCTTCGACAGTTGGGTACAGATACGCAGTATTTT
TRBD1	TRBV29-1	.	TRBJ1-2	CSVTGLYGYTF	TGCAGCGTGACAGGGCTCTATGGCTACACCTTC
.	TRBV3-1	.	TRBJ2-2	CASSLLGVANTGELFF	TGTGCCAGCAGCCTGTTAGGGGTCGCGAACACCGGGGAGCTGTTTTTT
.	TRBV5-4	few	TRBJ2-3	CASSLLAFGGTDTQYF	TGTGCCAGCAGCTTATTAGCGTTCGGGGGCACAGATACGCAGTATTTT
.	TRBV5-1	.	TRBJ2-5	CASSLGAKRGGEETQYF	TGCGCCAGCAGCTTAGGGGCTAAGAGGGGCGGCGAAGAGACCCAGTACTTC